The text below deals with one T cell receptor beta chain. Its antigen is unidentified. One end of the junction is discordant with germline, which a read error may explain. Treatment in this sample: PENTA 11 planned treatment interruption arm or continuous ART arm. Naive CD4+ CD45RA+ CD45RO- T cells were sorted from thawed PBMCs. A 3' RACE protocol on RNA, with unique molecular identifiers, produced the TCR library. Via MiXCR, TCRdb re-called the 3' RACE reads, giving one row per CDR3 protein. This table has 30,000 to 50,000 distinct CDR3 sequences, over 6.5% appearing once. The data originate from a study of HIV-infected children after antiretroviral therapy interruption. Study details: For the interruption arm, samples span week 0 through about 3 years after study end. In continuous treatment, analyzed samples were from weeks 0, 48 and 150.

Study-wide results and limits: Naive CD4+ sequences overlapped less between time points once interruption began.

CDR1 and CDR2 (germline): LNHDA, SQIVND (reference sequence). The CDR3 totals 15 residues. The sequence came from a pool of human donors with HIV. The specimen comprised CD45RA+ CD4+ T cells from PBMCs, pooled from several time points, sampled from a donor given antiretroviral therapy, either interrupted or continuous. The subset denotes: naive CD4+ CD45RA+ CD45RO- T cells. The chain carries TRBV19 and TRBJ2-3; 7 positions agree with TRBD2. This chain's CDR3 is CASRMSGVRADTQYF. The CDR3 nucleotides are TGTGCCAGCCGGATGAGCGGGGTGCGGGCAGATACACAGTATTTT.